The 28 T cell receptor beta chains below come from one sample, sequenced in a study of breast tumors, draining lymph nodes, adjacent tissues. Breast cancer patients provided tissue from their axillary draining lymph nodes. TCRdb recomputed calls from the multiplex PCR reads with MiXCR, one row per CDR3 protein. The sample shows around 110,000 distinct CDR3 sequences, 30% of them seen only once. The specimen was axillary lymph node tissue. The receptors here all came from a female donor with breast cancer. Some clones in this sample may be carry-over from other donors' samples.

This clonotype appeared many times. The rearrangement joins TRBV28 to TRBJ2-7, with 10 bases aligning to TRBD1. From germline, CDR1 is MDHEN and CDR2 SYDVKM. CDR3 length equals 13 residues. With 8 bases clipped from V and 6 bases from J, the junction kept 7 bases outside the gene matches. CDR3: CASWGTGASEQYF. CDR3 sequence (DNA): TGTGCCAGCTGGGGGACAGGGGCCTCCGAGCAGTACTTC.

This clonotype came up a few times. This could be a read error, since a much larger clone is one nucleotide away. This rearrangement joins TRBV7-9 to TRBJ2-7; perhaps TRBD1 as D (6 bases). Germline CDR1 is SEHNR and CDR2 is FQNEAQ (reference sequence). CDR3 length equals 15 residues. CDR3 in DNA: TGTGCCAGCAGCTTACCGCAGGGGAACTCCTACGAGCAGCACTTC. It is translated as CASSLPQGNSYEQHF.

This clonotype was counted between two and nine times. A much more abundant neighbour one base away suggests this may be a read error. The chain carries TRBV7-3 and TRBJ2-3, with 8 positions matching TRBD2. This CDR3 is 17 amino acids long. Germline V lookup: CDR1 SGHTA, CDR2 FQGTGA. The CDR3 region is CASSPQPLNGRADPQYF. CDR3 nucleotides: TGTGCCAGCAGCCCCCAGCCCCTAAACGGGAGGGCAGATCCGCAGTATTTT.

In this sample, this clonotype turned up many times. The genes are TRBV7-9 and TRBJ1-3; 7 nucleotides line up with TRBD1. V lost 5 bases and J lost 8; bases outside the gene matches: 6. The CDR3 totals 13 residues. Germline lookup yields CDR1 SEHNR and CDR2 FQNEAQ (reference sequence). The CDR3 loop reads CASSPRQGHTIYF. In DNA, the CDR3 is TGTGCCAGCAGCCCACGACAGGGACACACCATATATTTT.

This clonotype was counted ten times or more. The V call is TRBV20-1, the J call TRBJ2-2; D is unclear. The CDR3 loop spans 13 amino acids. Deletions cut 3 bases from V and 4 bases from J, with 9 bases between. Germline CDR1 is DFQATT and CDR2 is SNEGSKA (reference sequence). Here the CDR3 reads CSASLHLTGELFF. The CDR3 DNA reads TGCAGTGCTAGTCTCCACCTCACCGGGGAGCTGTTTTTT.

As to this clonotype: At one of its ends the junction is not consistent with the germline gene, which may arise from a read error. V gene TRBV7-2 combines with J gene TRBJ1-3; no clear D gene. Looked up from germline, CDR1 is SGHTA and CDR2 is FQGNSA. The CDR3 is 15 amino acids. CDR3 protein: CASSLEGTSGNTIYF. Here the CDR3 DNA reads TGTGCCAGCAGCTTAGAGGGCACATCCGGAAACACCATATACTTT.

The table lists this clonotype with many counts. J is TRBJ2-1 and V is TRBV7-9; D call uncertain. The CDR3 consists of 12 residues. Trimming removed 5 bases at V and 9 bases at J, with 11 bases between. Germline CDR1 reads SEHNR; CDR2 reads FQNEAQ (reference sequence). The CDR3 DNA sequence: TGTGCCAGCAGCCAAAGCGAGTCTGAGCAGTTCTTC. Its protein is CASSQSESEQFF.

This clonotype was seen repeatedly, ten times or more. V is TRBV5-4 and J is TRBJ2-7, with 8 bases fitting TRBD1. V was pared by 4 bases and J by 5 bases, with 23 bases of the junction left unmatched. The CDR3 consists of 19 residues. The germline V gene encodes CDR1 SGHNT and CDR2 YYREEE (reference sequence). The CDR3: CASSLNRRTGMANIDEQYF. The DNA for the CDR3 is TGTGCCAGCAGCCTGAACCGGAGGACAGGGATGGCGAATATTGACGAGCAGTACTTC.

This clonotype was counted once. The chain has TRBV7-2 and TRBJ2-5, with 12 bases fitting TRBD2. Germline V gives CDR1 SGHTA, CDR2 FQGNSA. V dropped 4 bases and J dropped 9; count of bases not matched to a gene: 9. The CDR3 is 15 amino acids. CDR3 residues: CASSWTSGVFEAQYF. The CDR3 DNA sequence: TGTGCCAGCAGCTGGACTAGCGGGGTGTTTGAGGCCCAGTACTTC.

This clonotype was found once. J is TRBJ2-2 and V is TRBV20-1; D remains ambiguous. This CDR3 comprises 12 residues. Germline V gene lookup returns CDR1 DFQATT and CDR2 SNEGSKA (reference sequence). Trimming shortened V by 4 bases and J by 8 bases, and 11 bases separated the two germline ends. The CDR3 reads CSATHLGGELFF. In DNA, the CDR3 is TGCAGTGCTACCCATCTTGGAGGGGAGCTGTTTTTT.

This clonotype was seen repeatedly, ten times or more. The V and J genes are TRBV18 and TRBJ2-7, with D perhaps matching TRBD1 or TRBD2 (5 bases each). The V end was cut by 5 bases, the J end by 7 bases, with 15 bases between. The CDR3 covers 13 residues. Germline lookup yields CDR1 KGHSH and CDR2 LQKENI. The CDR3 sequence is CASSSSLEGEQYF. In DNA, the CDR3 is TGTGCCAGCTCATCATCTCTCGAGGGGGAGCAGTACTTC.

About this clonotype: A read error may be the cause here, since a much bigger clone is one base away. The rearrangement uses TRBV20-1 and TRBJ2-7; D is tentatively TRBD1 or TRBD2 (6 bases each). V lost 1 base, J lost 7 bases, and 23 bases lay in between. Germline loops: CDR1 DFQATT, CDR2 SNEGSKA (reference sequence). This CDR3 has 16 residues. The CDR3 nucleotides read TGCAGTGCTAGAGTGCAATCCGGGGGCGCTTACAATGAGCAGTACTTC. Protein product: CSARVQSGGAYNEQYF.

This chain joins TRBV15 and TRBJ1-4, with a tentative D call TRBD1 (5 bases). The germline gives CDR1 LNHNV, CDR2 YYDKDF (reference sequence). The V and J ends lost 11 bases and 8 bases respectively, with 12 bases between them. This CDR3 is 11 amino acids long. For the CDR3, the DNA is TGTGCCCCGAAGGCAGGGGAAAAACTGTTTTTT. Protein product: CAPKAGEKLFF.

There are many counts of this clonotype. The V gene is TRBV5-1, the J gene TRBJ1-2, with D maybe TRBD1 (6 bases). V lost 7 bases and J lost 7, with 11 bases in between. CDR1 is SGHRS and CDR2 is YFSETQ in the germline V gene. This CDR3 region has 11 residues. CDR3 sequence reads: CASRSGAGYTF. CDR3 bases: TGCGCCAGCCGTTCGGGGGCTGGCTACACCTTC.

This chain connects TRBV5-5 to TRBJ2-6; a possible D gene is TRBD1 (6 bases). This CDR3 contains 17 residues. Trimming removed 2 bases at V and 0 bases at J, with 12 bases between. Germline CDR1 reads SGHKS; CDR2 reads YYEKEE (reference sequence). The CDR3 DNA follows: TGTGCCAGCAGCTTTCAGGGGTGGAGCTCTGGGGCCAACGTCCTGACTTTC. Translation gives CASSFQGWSSGANVLTF. The variable domain in full, completed from reference TRBV5-5 and TRBJ2-6, reads DAGVTQSPTHLIKTRGQQVTLRCSPISGHKSVSWYQQVLGQGPQFIFQYYEKEERGRGNFPDRFSARQFPNYSSELNVNALLLGDSALYLCASSFQGWSSGANVLTFGAGSRLTVL.

The table lists this clonotype with many counts. The chain combines TRBV6-5 with TRBJ2-5; D possibly uses TRBD1 or TRBD2 (5 bases each). Germline values: CDR1 MNHEY, CDR2 SVGAGI. The CDR3 extends over 14 amino acids. Deletions cut 6 bases from V and 2 bases from J, with 13 bases between. This CDR3 reads CASSTGRLQETQYF. CDR3 coding DNA: TGTGCCAGCAGCACGGGACGGTTACAAGAGACCCAGTACTTC.

This clonotype was observed a single time. This likely comes from a read error, as the CDR3 has no conserved phenylalanine or tryptophan at its end. The DNA is left out, because the CDR3 cannot be placed on it with certainty; the CDR3 is given as TCRdb lists it. The chain is built from TRBV6-2 or TRBV6-3 and TRBJ1-6. The CDR3 numbers 8 amino acids, ends counted. Per germline, CDR1 MNHEY and CDR2 SVGEGT. CDR3 protein: CASAPATR.

This clonotype was seen many times. The chain links TRBV20-1 to TRBJ1-5, with D possibly TRBD1 on 5 matching bases. Trimming took 0 bases from V and 3 from J, leaving 15 bases between them. This CDR3 comprises 16 residues. Germline V gene sequence: CDR1 DFQATT, CDR2 SNEGSKA (reference sequence). CDR3 coding DNA: TGCAGTGCTAGAGAAAGAATAGGGGTTCACAATCAGCCCCAGCATTTT. This translates into CSARERIGVHNQPQHF.

V gene TRBV6-1 combines with J gene TRBJ1-2; tentative D call: TRBD1 (6 bases). Trimming cost V 5 bases and J 0 bases, with 10 bases left between them. The CDR3 spans 14 residues. Per the germline V gene, CDR1 is MNHNS and CDR2 is SASEGT. This CDR3 is CASSPRTANYGYTF. Written as DNA, the CDR3 is TGTGCCAGCAGTCCCAGGACAGCTAACTATGGCTACACCTTC.

Concerning this clonotype: At one boundary the junction diverges from the germline segment, which might be a read error. The rearrangement uses TRBV9 and TRBJ1-2; D gene uncertain. This CDR3 is 12 amino acids long. Germline V gives CDR1 SGDLS, CDR2 YYNGEE. The CDR3 spells CASSANLDGQSF. The CDR3 nucleotides are TGTGCCAGCAGCGCGAACCTAGATGGCCAGTCCTTC.

This clonotype showed up many times. V gene TRBV6-1 combines with J gene TRBJ2-7, with a possible D match to TRBD1 (6 bases). The germline CDR1 and CDR2 sequences are MNHNS and SASEGT. This CDR3 is built from 12 residues. The V gene lost 8 bases and the J gene lost 2 bases, with 10 bases spanning the gap. CDR3 nucleotides: TGTGCCAGCGAGACAGGCACCTACGAGCAGTACTTC. Protein sequence: CASETGTYEQYF.

There are many counts of this clonotype. The chain links TRBV5-1 to TRBJ2-1; D is undetermined. Germline V gene sequence: CDR1 SGHRS, CDR2 YFSETQ. CDR3 length equals 14 residues. The ends were cut back, 0 bases at V and 4 bases at J, with 8 bases in the middle. Here the CDR3 reads CASSLGPPYNEQFF. The CDR3 region has the DNA TGCGCCAGCAGCTTGGGGCCACCTTACAATGAGCAGTTCTTC.

The genes are TRBV6-5 and TRBJ1-1, with a tentative D call TRBD1 (5 bases). The CDR3 totals 12 residues. Germline CDR1 and CDR2: MNHEY and SVGAGI. The V and J ends lost 5 bases and 5 bases respectively, with 9 bases between them. In DNA form, the CDR3 reads TGTGCCAGCAGTCACGGGGGTACTGAAGCTTTCTTT. The encoded protein is CASSHGGTEAFF.

This clonotype was observed at least ten times. Mismatch with germline at one junction end may stem from a read error. The gene calls are TRBV13 and TRBJ2-2, with a weak D call TRBD1 (5 bases). Germline CDR1 and CDR2: PRHDT and FYEKMQ (reference sequence). The CDR3 extends over 15 amino acids. The CDR3, as DNA: TGTGCCAGCAGCGTAGGGCAAGGGGTGACCGGGGAGCTGTTTTTT. Its protein product is CASSVGQGVTGELFF.

V usage is TRBV11-1 and J usage is TRBJ2-6; D unresolved. Per the germline V gene, CDR1 is SGHAT and CDR2 is FQDESV (reference sequence). Trimming pared 4 bases from V and 2 bases from J, leaving 6 bases between. The CDR3 has 14 residues. As DNA, the CDR3 is TGTGCCAGCAGCTCTAGGACTGGGGCCAACGTCCTGACTTTC. It yields the protein CASSSRTGANVLTF.

As regards this clonotype: This clone may be a read error of a much larger clone one base away. The J gene is TRBJ2-2, the V gene TRBV18, with 8 bases matching TRBD2. CDR3 length: 14 amino acids. V shed 6 bases and J 10 bases; nucleotides not matched to a gene: 10. Germline CDR1 reads KGHSH; CDR2 reads LQKENI. The CDR3 nucleotides are TGTGCCAGCTCCCCAAGCGGGAGAAGCGAGGAGCTGTTTTTT. It is translated as CASSPSGRSEELFF.

The rearrangement links TRBV7-2 to TRBJ2-7; D is undetermined. CDR1 and CDR2 (germline): SGHTA, FQGNSA. This CDR3 comprises 13 residues. V lost 5 bases, J lost 0 bases, and 8 bases lay in between. The CDR3 is CASSQTYSYEQYF. In DNA form, the CDR3 reads TGTGCCAGCAGCCAGACCTACTCCTACGAGCAGTACTTC. The full variable domain, completed using reference TRBV7-2 and TRBJ2-7, is GAGVSQSPSNKVTEKGKDVELRCDPISGHTALYWYRQSLGQGLEFLIYFQGNSAPDKSGLPSDRFSAERTGGSVSTLTIQRTQQEDSAVYLCASSQTYSYEQYFGPGTRLTVT.

This clonotype has at least ten counts. Compared with germline, one end of the junction differs, possibly owing to a read error. The chain has TRBV6-5 and TRBJ2-7; no definite D call. CDR1 and CDR2 from the germline V gene are MNHEY and SVGAGI. CDR3 length equals 16 residues. The DNA of the CDR3 is TGTGCCAGCAGTCACTCGAATCTGGGTAAATTGGGCGAGCAGTACTTC. As protein: CASSHSNLGKLGEQYF.